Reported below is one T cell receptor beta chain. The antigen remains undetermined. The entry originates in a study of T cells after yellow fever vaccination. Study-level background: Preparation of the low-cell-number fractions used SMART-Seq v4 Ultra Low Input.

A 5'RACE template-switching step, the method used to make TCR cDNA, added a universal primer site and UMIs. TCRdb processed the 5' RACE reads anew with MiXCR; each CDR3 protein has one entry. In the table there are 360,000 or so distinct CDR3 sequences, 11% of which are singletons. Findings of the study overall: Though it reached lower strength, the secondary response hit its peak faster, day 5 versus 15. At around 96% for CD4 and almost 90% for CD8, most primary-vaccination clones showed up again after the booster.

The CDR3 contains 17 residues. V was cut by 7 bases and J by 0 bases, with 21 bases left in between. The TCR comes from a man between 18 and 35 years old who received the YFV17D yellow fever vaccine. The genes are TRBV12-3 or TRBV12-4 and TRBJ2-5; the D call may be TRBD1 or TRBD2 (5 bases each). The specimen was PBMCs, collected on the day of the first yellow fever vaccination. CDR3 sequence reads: CASTLRGDRTYQETQYF. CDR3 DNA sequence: TGTGCCAGCACCTTAAGGGGAGACAGAACGTACCAAGAGACCCAGTACTTC.